The TCR beta chain under discussion was sequenced for a study of shared clonotypes between healthy human individuals. Findings of the study overall: Sampling covered nothing but blood. Tissue TCR repertoires likely differ from those found in blood. The genetic and exposure-history diversity represented was limited by few donors.

As concerns this clone: Its cognate antigen is unknown.

J lost 4 bases, V lost 8 bases, and 14 bases had no gene match. CDR3 length: 15 residues. Germline CDR1 MDHEN, CDR2 SYDVKM. The donors, healthy adults who were HIV-negative, had experienced no recent acute infections or vaccinations. This table comes from immunoSEQ multiplex PCR, and its TCRdb copy is limited to in-frame clones, with some not included. The sample records roughly 2,500,000 clones, 93% being singletons. This sequence was found in a man between 18 and 29 years old in good health. Some clones in this sample may be carry-over from other donors' samples. This chain links TRBV28 with TRBJ2-7, with 7 nucleotides matching TRBD2. Material for sequencing was naive CD4+ T cells from PBMCs. Subset denoted: CD45RA+ positively selected. The CDR3 DNA reads TGTGCCAGCTCCCCCGCGGGGGATGTAATATACGAGCAGTACTTC. It codes for CASSPAGDVIYEQYF.